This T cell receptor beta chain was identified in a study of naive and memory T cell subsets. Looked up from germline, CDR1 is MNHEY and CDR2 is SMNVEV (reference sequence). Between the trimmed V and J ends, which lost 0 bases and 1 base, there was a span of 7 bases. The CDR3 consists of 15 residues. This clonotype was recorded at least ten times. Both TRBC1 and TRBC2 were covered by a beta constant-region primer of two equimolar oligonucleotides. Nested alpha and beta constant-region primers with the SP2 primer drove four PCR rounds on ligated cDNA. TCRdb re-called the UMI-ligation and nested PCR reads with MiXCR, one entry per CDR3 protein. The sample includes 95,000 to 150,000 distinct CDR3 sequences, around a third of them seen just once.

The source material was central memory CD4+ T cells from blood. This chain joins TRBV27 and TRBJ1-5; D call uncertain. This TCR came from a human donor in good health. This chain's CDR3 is CASSLSSASNQPQHF. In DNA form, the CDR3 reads TGTGCCAGCAGTTTATCATCGGCCAGCAATCAGCCCCAGCATTTT.